This T cell receptor beta chain originates from a study of T-cell memory formation after mild COVID-19. Overall study: The study found TCR clusters largely donor specific. Whole-study findings and limits: Contracting clones localized mainly to CM and EM when CD4+ and mainly to EMRA when CD8+. Clones contracting across day 15 to 85 had a balanced CD4/CD8 profile; later expanding clones leaned CD4+.

In regard to this clonotype: Its target is unknown.

5'RACE with constant-segment primers built TCRalpha and TCRbeta cDNA libraries with UMIs. TCRdb fed the 5' RACE reads into MiXCR, producing one record per CDR3 protein. The sample contains around 310,000 distinct CDR3 sequences, 15% to 20% of which appear only once. From germline, CDR1 is SGHVS and CDR2 FQNEAQ. The CDR3 totals 15 residues. The J segment lost 4 bases and the V segment lost 5 bases, leaving 8 bases of the junction unmatched. The specimen sequenced was PBMCs or a T cell subset sorted from them (not recorded which). This sequence was found in a man between 18 and 29 years old who had mild COVID-19 (a few samples of this study predate the infection). Cell type and time point are not known. The chain has TRBV7-8 and TRBJ2-3; 8 bases align to TRBD1. In DNA form, the CDR3 reads TGTGCCAGCAGCCCACGGACAGGGTTGGCAGATACGCAGTATTTT. Its protein product is CASSPRTGLADTQYF. The full variable domain, rest sourced from reference TRBV7-8 and TRBJ2-3, is GAGVSQSPRYKVAKRGQDVALRCDPISGHVSLFWYQQALGQGPEFLTYFQNEAQLDKSGLPSDRFFAERPEGSVSTLKIQRTQQEDSAVYLCASSPRTGLADTQYFGPGTRLTVL.